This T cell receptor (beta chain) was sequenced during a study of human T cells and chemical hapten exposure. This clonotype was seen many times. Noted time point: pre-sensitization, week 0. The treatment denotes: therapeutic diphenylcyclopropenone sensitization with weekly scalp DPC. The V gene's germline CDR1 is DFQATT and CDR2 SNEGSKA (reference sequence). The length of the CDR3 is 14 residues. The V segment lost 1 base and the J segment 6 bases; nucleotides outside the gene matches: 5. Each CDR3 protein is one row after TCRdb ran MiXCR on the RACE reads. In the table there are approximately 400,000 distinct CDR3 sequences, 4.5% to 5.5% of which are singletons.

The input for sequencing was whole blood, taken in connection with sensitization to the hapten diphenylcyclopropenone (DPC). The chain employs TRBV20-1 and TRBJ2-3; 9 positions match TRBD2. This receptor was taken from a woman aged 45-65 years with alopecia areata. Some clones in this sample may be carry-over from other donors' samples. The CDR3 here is CSARGGSGSDTQYF. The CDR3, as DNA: TGCAGTGCTAGAGGGGGTAGCGGGAGTGATACGCAGTATTTT.